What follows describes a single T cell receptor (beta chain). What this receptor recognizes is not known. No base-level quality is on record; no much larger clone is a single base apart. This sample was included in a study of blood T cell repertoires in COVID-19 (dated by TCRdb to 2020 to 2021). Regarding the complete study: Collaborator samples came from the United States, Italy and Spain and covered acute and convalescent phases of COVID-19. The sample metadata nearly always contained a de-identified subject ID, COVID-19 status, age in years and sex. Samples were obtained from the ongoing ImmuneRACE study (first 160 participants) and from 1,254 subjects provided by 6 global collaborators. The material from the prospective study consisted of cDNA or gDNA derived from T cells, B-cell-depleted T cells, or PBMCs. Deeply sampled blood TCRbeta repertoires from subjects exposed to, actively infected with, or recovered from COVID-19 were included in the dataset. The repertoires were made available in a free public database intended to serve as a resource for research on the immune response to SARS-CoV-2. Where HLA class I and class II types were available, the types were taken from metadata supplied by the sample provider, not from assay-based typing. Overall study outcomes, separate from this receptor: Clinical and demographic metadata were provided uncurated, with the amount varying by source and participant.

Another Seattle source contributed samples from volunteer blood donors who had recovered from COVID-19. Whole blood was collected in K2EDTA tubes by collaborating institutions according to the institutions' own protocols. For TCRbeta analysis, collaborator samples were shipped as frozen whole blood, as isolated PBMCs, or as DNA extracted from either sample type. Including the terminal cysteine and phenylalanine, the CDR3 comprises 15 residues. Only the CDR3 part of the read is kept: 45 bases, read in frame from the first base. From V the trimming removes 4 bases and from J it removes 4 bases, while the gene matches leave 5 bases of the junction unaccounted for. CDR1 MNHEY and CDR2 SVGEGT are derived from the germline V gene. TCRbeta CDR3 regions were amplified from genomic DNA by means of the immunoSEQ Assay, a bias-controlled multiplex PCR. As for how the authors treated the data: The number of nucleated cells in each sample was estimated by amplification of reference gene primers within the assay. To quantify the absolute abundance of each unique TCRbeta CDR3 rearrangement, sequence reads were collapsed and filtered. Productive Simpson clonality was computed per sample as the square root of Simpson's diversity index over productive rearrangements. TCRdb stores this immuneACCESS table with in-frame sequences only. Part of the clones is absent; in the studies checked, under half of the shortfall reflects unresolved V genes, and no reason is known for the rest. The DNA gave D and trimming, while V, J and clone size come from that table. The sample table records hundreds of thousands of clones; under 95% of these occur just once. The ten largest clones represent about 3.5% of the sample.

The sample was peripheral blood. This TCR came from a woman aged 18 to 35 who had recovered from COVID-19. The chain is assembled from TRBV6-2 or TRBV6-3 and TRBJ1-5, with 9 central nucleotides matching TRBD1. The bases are TGTGCCAGCAGTTCGACAGGGGGTGAGAATCAGCCCCAGCATTTT. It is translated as CASSSTGGENQPQHF.